One sample yielded the 13 T cell receptor beta chains listed below, sequenced in a study of ipilimumab plus nivolumab after autologous stem cell transplantation. Some clones are missing from TCRdb's copy, which holds only in-frame ones; the method was immunoSEQ multiplex PCR. The sample has about 84,000 clones; 75% to 85% are singletons. This sample comprised PBMCs, obtained in a trial of ipilimumab plus nivolumab as post-transplant consolidation. These receptors originate from a male donor with diffuse large B-cell lymphoma.

This clone was picked up one time. V usage is TRBV5-4 and J usage is TRBJ2-5; 10 nucleotides agree with TRBD2. The CDR3 length is 18 residues. In germline, CDR1 is SGHNT, CDR2 YYREEE (reference sequence). V lost 3 bases to trimming and J lost 3 bases; unmatched junction nucleotides: 14. The CDR3 loop is CASSSKRGGGFYKETQYF. CDR3 in DNA: TGTGCCAGCAGCTCAAAGCGGGGGGGCGGGTTTTACAAAGAGACCCAGTACTTC.

The chain uses TRBV4-2 and TRBJ2-1, with 9 bases lining up with TRBD2. The V segment lost 4 bases and the J segment 9 bases; nucleotides outside the gene matches: 16. Per the germline V gene, CDR1 is LGHNA and CDR2 is YNFKEQ. The CDR3 contains 17 residues. In nucleotides, the CDR3 is TGTGCCAGCAGCCCCCCTGGAGTTGGCGGGGGGGCCGTTGAGCAGTTCTTC. Its protein is CASSPPGVGGGAVEQFF.

The chain has TRBV7-2 and TRBJ2-5, with 11 bases that match TRBD2. This CDR3 is built from 15 residues. Germline V lookup: CDR1 SGHTA, CDR2 FQGNSA. V was clipped by 5 bases and J by 5 bases; unmatched bases: 7. The chain's CDR3 is CASSRKLAGAETQYF. In nucleotides, the CDR3 is TGTGCCAGCAGCAGGAAACTAGCGGGGGCGGAGACCCAGTACTTC. Together with reference TRBV7-2 and TRBJ2-5, the CDR3 gives the full variable domain: GAGVSQSPSNKVTEKGKDVELRCDPISGHTALYWYRQSLGQGLEFLIYFQGNSAPDKSGLPSDRFSAERTGGSVSTLTIQRTQQEDSAVYLCASSRKLAGAETQYFGPGTRLLVL.

The gene calls are TRBV5-1 and TRBJ1-2, with TRBD1 as a possible D gene (5 bases). This CDR3 has 14 residues. Looked up from germline, CDR1 is SGHRS and CDR2 is YFSETQ. The V and J ends lost 5 bases and 2 bases respectively, with 13 bases between them. The CDR3 spells CASRRSPGNYGYTF. For the CDR3, the DNA is TGCGCCAGCAGGAGGAGCCCAGGGAACTATGGCTACACCTTC. Drawing the rest from reference TRBV5-1 and TRBJ1-2, the complete variable domain is KAGVTQTPRYLIKTRGQQVTLSCSPISGHRSVSWYQQTPGQGLQFLFEYFSETQRNKGNFPGRFSGRQFSNSRSEMNVSTLELGDSALYLCASRRSPGNYGYTFGSGTRLTVV.

The genes are TRBV11-2 and TRBJ1-2; D unclear. The germline CDR1 and CDR2 sequences are SGHAT and FQNNGV. Deletions cut 3 bases from V and 8 bases from J, with 10 bases between. CDR3 length: 12 residues. CDR3 coding DNA: TGTGCCAGCAGCTTCGAGCGTAGGGGCTACACCTTC. Its translation is CASSFERRGYTF.

The chain is built from TRBV7-2 and TRBJ1-1, with no clear D. Trimming pared 2 bases from V and 7 bases from J, leaving 8 bases between. CDR1 SGHTA and CDR2 FQGNSA come from the germline V gene. This CDR3 is 12 amino acids long. The CDR3 spells CASSLSNGEAFF. The CDR3 bases are TGTGCCAGCAGCTTAAGTAACGGTGAAGCTTTCTTT.

This clone came up once. V and J are TRBV9 and TRBJ1-1; D might be TRBD1 (5 bases). Germline CDR1 is SGDLS and CDR2 is YYNGEE. The V gene lost 3 bases and the J gene lost 5 bases, with 20 bases spanning the gap. The CDR3 length is 16 residues. This CDR3 reads CASSAGGEDGRTEAFF. Here the CDR3 DNA reads TGTGCCAGCAGCGCGGGGGGGGAAGATGGTCGGACTGAAGCTTTCTTT.

The chain is built from TRBV7-2 and TRBJ1-3, with D hard to call. The CDR3 is 13 residues long. Trimming removed 4 bases at V and 2 bases at J, with 6 bases between. Germline loops: CDR1 SGHTA, CDR2 FQGNSA. The CDR3 region has the DNA TGTGCCAGCAGCTCCTCCCCTGGAAACACCATATATTTT. Translation gives CASSSSPGNTIYF.

V gene TRBV6-1 combines with J gene TRBJ2-7; D unresolved. CDR1 is MNHNS, CDR2 SASEGT, per germline. The CDR3 length is 12 residues. The ends were cut back, 1 base at V and 4 bases at J, with 5 bases in the middle. CDR3 protein: CASSEVQYEQYF. CDR3 DNA sequence: TGTGCCAGCAGTGAAGTACAGTACGAGCAGTACTTC.

The chain joins TRBV4-2 to TRBJ1-3; 9 bases fit TRBD1. Trimming took 0 bases from V and 1 from J; bases not matched to a gene: 7. This CDR3 has 18 residues. CDR1 and CDR2 (germline): LGHNA, YNFKEQ. The CDR3 DNA sequence: TGTGCCAGCAGCCAAGATAATGGGGGGACAGGGTCTGGAAACACCATATATTTT. Protein sequence: CASSQDNGGTGSGNTIYF.

The genes are TRBV5-6 and TRBJ2-7, with 9 bases aligning to TRBD1. The germline V gene has CDR1 SGHDT and CDR2 YYEEEE. The V gene end was trimmed by 4 bases and the J gene end by 3 bases; junction bases not matched to a gene: 5. The CDR3 has 14 residues. CDR3 bases: TGTGCCAGCAGCCGCGGACAGGGGATCTACGAGCAGTACTTC. This sequence encodes CASSRGQGIYEQYF.

This clone was seen ten or more times. The V gene is TRBV7-9, the J gene TRBJ2-3, with 12 bases identical to TRBD2. The trim removed 5 bases at V and 7 bases at J, leaving 13 bases unmatched. The CDR3 has 17 residues. Germline V gene data show CDR1 as SEHNR and CDR2 as FQNEAQ (reference sequence). The CDR3 DNA reads TGTGCCAGCAGCCCCCGACTAGCGGGGGTTCCTCGGAATACGCAGTATTTT. Residues: CASSPRLAGVPRNTQYF.

This clone was found once. In DNA form, the CDR3 reads TGTGCCAGCAGTGAAGGGGGTTCTGGGGCCAACGTCCTGACTTTC. It encodes CASSEGGSGANVLTF. V is TRBV6-1 and J is TRBJ2-6; D remains ambiguous. V lost 1 base and J lost 1, with 5 bases in between. Germline CDR1 and CDR2: MNHNS and SASEGT. The CDR3 loop spans 15 amino acids.